The rows below give T cell receptor beta chains drawn from one sample of a study of blood T cell repertoires in COVID-19. Using immunoSEQ multiplex PCR, the repertoire was profiled, and TCRdb retains in-frame clones only, with some absent. The sample consists of 35,000 to 40,000 clones, 85% of them appearing once. The sample comprised peripheral blood. These receptors all stem from a man aged 50 or older with active COVID-19. CDR3s include the opening cysteine and the closing phenylalanine or tryptophan. The D gene is left open where the match is weak. Size is omitted from some rows. Given values are once, few, many or a class for expanded clones.

D: NA; V: TRBV4-3; J: TRBJ2-1; size: NA; CDR3: CASSQLTGRPDEQFF; DNA: TGCGCCAGCAGCCAGTTGACAGGGAGGCCTGATGAGCAGTTCTTC
D: TRBD2; V: TRBV6-1; J: TRBJ2-3; size: once; CDR3: CASSDFGAGGDTSTDTQYF; DNA: TGTGCCAGCAGTGACTTCGGGGCGGGGGGCGATACTAGCACAGATACGCAGTATTTT
D: NA; V: TRBV6-6; J: TRBJ1-4; size: NA; CDR3: CASSYSQGKLFF; DNA: TGTGCCAGCAGTTACTCGCAGGGAAAACTGTTTTTT
D: TRBD2; V: TRBV4-3; J: TRBJ2-3; size: once; CDR3: CASSQDVSGDTQYF; DNA: TGCGCCAGCAGCCAAGATGTTAGCGGGGATACGCAGTATTTT
D: NA; V: TRBV7-8; J: TRBJ1-1; size: once; CDR3: CASSLRRFTEAFF; DNA: TGTGCCAGCAGCTTACGGAGGTTCACTGAAGCTTTCTTT
D: TRBD1; V: TRBV29-1; J: TRBJ2-3; size: NA; CDR3: CSVDRGGLDTQYF; DNA: TGCAGCGTGGACAGGGGTGGGTTAGATACGCAGTATTTT
D: NA; V: TRBV7-2; J: TRBJ2-5; size: NA; CDR3: CASSLSVQETQYF; DNA: TGTGCCAGCAGCTTATCGGTGCAAGAGACCCAGTACTTC
D: NA; V: TRBV4-1; J: TRBJ2-2; size: NA; CDR3: CASELTGTGELFF; DNA: TGCGCCAGCGAACTCACAGGCACCGGGGAGCTGTTTTTT
D: NA; V: TRBV6-6; J: TRBJ2-4; size: once; CDR3: CASTHRESKNIQYF; DNA: TGTGCCAGCACTCATAGGGAGTCCAAAAACATTCAGTACTTC
D: NA; V: TRBV4-2; J: TRBJ1-6; size: medium-sized; CDR3: CASSQEDRSSYNSPLHF; DNA: TGTGCCAGCAGCCAAGAAGACAGGAGCTCCTATAATTCACCCCTCCACTTT
D: NA; V: TRBV15; J: TRBJ1-2; size: NA; CDR3: CATSSSPPRDGYTF; DNA: TGTGCCACCAGCAGCTCACCCCCGAGGGATGGCTACACCTTC
D: TRBD2; V: TRBV7-2; J: TRBJ2-3; size: NA; CDR3: CASSTGGWATDTQYF; DNA: TGTGCCAGCAGCACCGGGGGGTGGGCCACAGATACGCAGTATTTT
D: TRBD1; V: TRBV7-9; J: TRBJ2-7; size: NA; CDR3: CASSSWDRYYEQYF; DNA: TGTGCCAGCAGCTCTTGGGACAGATACTACGAGCAGTACTTC
D: TRBD2; V: TRBV5-4; J: TRBJ2-7; size: NA; CDR3: CASSLLAGSYEQYF; DNA: TGTGCCAGCAGCTTACTAGCGGGGTCCTACGAGCAGTACTTC
D: TRBD1; V: TRBV7-9; J: TRBJ2-7; size: NA; CDR3: CASSERQGADEQYF; DNA: TGTGCCAGCAGCGAACGACAGGGGGCTGACGAGCAGTACTTC
D: NA; V: TRBV7-9; J: TRBJ2-7; size: NA; CDR3: CASSKSVGSVDEQYF; DNA: TGTGCCAGCAGCAAAAGCGTAGGGAGTGTGGACGAGCAGTACTTC
D: NA; V: TRBV7-8; J: TRBJ2-7; size: NA; CDR3: CASSSAWGEAAYEQYF; DNA: TGTGCCAGCAGCTCGGCCTGGGGGGAAGCAGCCTACGAGCAGTACTTC
D: TRBD1; V: TRBV6-5; J: TRBJ2-6; size: NA; CDR3: CASSLTGGAGANVLTF; DNA: TGTGCCAGCAGTTTGACAGGGGGCGCTGGGGCCAACGTCCTGACTTTC
D: NA; V: TRBV9; J: TRBJ2-7; size: NA; CDR3: CASSVHAGSSYEQYF; DNA: TGTGCCAGCAGCGTACACGCGGGGTCCTCCTACGAGCAGTACTTC
D: NA; V: TRBV19; J: TRBJ1-1; size: NA; CDR3: CASSLTGSGAEAFF; DNA: TGTGCCAGTAGTCTCACAGGTTCAGGCGCTGAAGCTTTCTTT
D: TRBD1; V: TRBV7-2; J: TRBJ1-2; size: once; CDR3: CASSLFGRTGGTYGYTF; DNA: TGTGCCAGCAGCCTCTTCGGGCGGACAGGGGGCACCTATGGCTACACCTTC
D: TRBD2; V: TRBV3-1/TRBV3-2; J: TRBJ2-2; size: NA; CDR3: CASSPGTRDTGELFF; DNA: TGTGCCAGCAGCCCAGGGACTAGAGATACCGGGGAGCTGTTTTTT
D: NA; V: TRBV19; J: TRBJ1-2; size: NA; CDR3: CASSRSRDSYGYTF; DNA: TGTGCCAGTAGTCGTTCCCGTGACAGCTATGGCTACACCTTC
D: TRBD1; V: TRBV5-6; J: TRBJ2-1; size: NA; CDR3: CASSTGTDEQFF; DNA: TGTGCCAGCAGCACTGGGACAGATGAGCAGTTCTTC
D: NA; V: TRBV4-1; J: TRBJ1-1; size: NA; CDR3: CASSQDDGGPINTEAFF; DNA: TGCGCCAGCAGCCAAGATGACGGGGGACCAATAAACACTGAAGCTTTCTTT
D: TRBD1; V: TRBV19; J: TRBJ1-1; size: NA; CDR3: CASSSVRGRGTEAFF; DNA: TGTGCCAGTAGTTCGGTAAGGGGGCGCGGGACTGAAGCTTTCTTT
D: NA; V: TRBV28; J: TRBJ1-2; size: NA; CDR3: CASSPTGSRYTF; DNA: TGTGCCAGCAGTCCTACAGGGTCGCGATACACCTTC
D: NA; V: TRBV5-1; J: TRBJ1-3; size: NA; CDR3: CASSPGGTGNTIYF; DNA: TGCGCCAGCAGCCCGGGAGGGACAGGAAACACCATATATTTT
D: NA; V: TRBV11-2; J: TRBJ1-1; size: NA; CDR3: CASSFVWGRLGAFF; DNA: TGTGCCAGCAGCTTCGTGTGGGGGCGGTTGGGCGCTTTCTTT
D: TRBD1; V: TRBV27; J: TRBJ2-7; size: once; CDR3: CASSSPDREYEQYF; DNA: TGTGCCAGCAGTTCCCCAGACAGGGAGTACGAGCAGTACTTC
D: TRBD1; V: TRBV3-1/TRBV3-2; J: TRBJ1-1; size: NA; CDR3: CASSHSMPGQGEAFF; DNA: TGTGCCAGCAGCCACTCGATGCCGGGACAGGGTGAAGCTTTCTTT
D: TRBD2; V: TRBV6-6; J: TRBJ2-5; size: NA; CDR3: CASSRGLARGETQYF; DNA: TGTGCCAGCAGCCGGGGACTAGCGCGGGGAGAGACCCAGTACTTC
D: NA; V: TRBV3-1/TRBV3-2; J: TRBJ2-3; size: NA; CDR3: CASSPAGALNPDTQYF; DNA: TGTGCCAGCAGCCCCGCAGGGGCCCTCAACCCAGATACGCAGTATTTT
D: NA; V: TRBV7-2; J: TRBJ1-5; size: NA; CDR3: CASSPLRGSNQPQHF; DNA: TGTGCCAGCAGCCCCCTCAGGGGAAGCAATCAGCCCCAGCATTTT
D: TRBD1; V: TRBV13; J: TRBJ2-7; size: NA; CDR3: CASSLMNRGQYEQYF; DNA: TGTGCCAGCAGCTTAATGAACAGGGGGCAATACGAGCAGTACTTC
D: NA; V: TRBV10-2; J: TRBJ2-7; size: NA; CDR3: CASSQGFGYEQYF; DNA: TGCGCCAGCAGTCAGGGATTTGGCTACGAGCAGTACTTC
D: NA; V: TRBV6-1; J: TRBJ1-1; size: NA; CDR3: CASSEALWGDTEAFF; DNA: TGTGCCAGCAGTGAAGCGTTGTGGGGAGACACTGAAGCTTTCTTT
D: TRBD2; V: TRBV27; J: TRBJ2-2; size: NA; CDR3: CASTRTSGRTGELFF; DNA: TGTGCCAGCACCCGGACTAGCGGTCGTACCGGGGAGCTGTTTTTT
D: NA; V: TRBV29-1; J: TRBJ1-5; size: NA; CDR3: CSVEGGGGQPQHF; DNA: TGCAGCGTTGAAGGTGGGGGGGGTCAGCCCCAGCATTTT
D: NA; V: TRBV4-1; J: TRBJ1-3; size: NA; CDR3: CASSHPTGLSGNTIYF; DNA: TGCGCCAGCAGCCACCCGACAGGTTTATCTGGAAACACCATATATTTT
D: TRBD1; V: TRBV6-5; J: TRBJ2-1; size: NA; CDR3: CASSYGTGNYNEQFF; DNA: TGTGCCAGCAGTTACGGGACAGGGAATTACAATGAGCAGTTCTTC
D: TRBD1; V: TRBV7-8; J: TRBJ2-5; size: NA; CDR3: CASSLDRGRETQYF; DNA: TGTGCCAGCAGCTTAGACAGGGGAAGGGAGACCCAGTACTTC